This is a list of T cell receptor beta chains from one sample in a study of cytomegalovirus exposure and HLA in healthy donors. The assay was immunoSEQ multiplex PCR, and TCRdb's table has in-frame clones only and misses some. The sample holds over 100,000 clones, approximately 80% seen once. Sequencing was carried out using PBMCs. The source is a male donor in good health and CMV-seropositive. Both conserved end residues are part of each CDR3. The D gene is left open where the match is weak. For some rows the clone size is stated as once, few or many, or as a class when expanded; others skip it.

j_gene: TRBJ2-7; v_gene: TRBV28; abundance: .; d_gene: TRBD1; CDR3aa: CASRPTGTGMYEQYF; CDR3nt: TGTGCCAGCAGACCAACCGGGACAGGGATGTACGAGCAGTACTTC
j_gene: TRBJ1-1; v_gene: TRBV30; abundance: .; d_gene: .; CDR3aa: CAWSWTANTEAFF; CDR3nt: TGTGCCTGGAGCTGGACAGCGAACACTGAAGCTTTCTTT
j_gene: TRBJ2-7; v_gene: TRBV27; abundance: .; d_gene: .; CDR3aa: CASSPLPGPSTYEQYF; CDR3nt: TGTGCCAGCAGTCCCCTGCCAGGGCCTTCCACCTACGAGCAGTACTTC
j_gene: TRBJ1-1; v_gene: TRBV7-8; abundance: .; d_gene: .; CDR3aa: CASSLADTANTEAFF; CDR3nt: TGTGCCAGCAGCTTAGCTGACACGGCGAACACTGAAGCTTTCTTT
j_gene: TRBJ1-1; v_gene: TRBV7-9; abundance: once; d_gene: .; CDR3aa: CASSPVSPPPEAFF; CDR3nt: TGTGCCAGCTCTCCGGTCTCTCCACCTCCTGAAGCTTTCTTT
j_gene: TRBJ2-1; v_gene: TRBV7-2; abundance: .; d_gene: .; CDR3aa: CASSFSSSYNEQFF; CDR3nt: TGTGCCAGCAGCTTTTCGAGCTCCTACAATGAGCAGTTCTTC
j_gene: TRBJ1-1; v_gene: TRBV28; abundance: .; d_gene: .; CDR3aa: CASSLPQGHTEAFF; CDR3nt: TGTGCCAGCAGTTTACCCCAGGGTCACACTGAAGCTTTCTTT
j_gene: TRBJ1-6; v_gene: TRBV6-5; abundance: .; d_gene: TRBD1; CDR3aa: CASSYSSGTGDSPLHF; CDR3nt: TGTGCCAGCAGTTACTCGTCCGGGACAGGTGATTCACCCCTCCACTTT
j_gene: TRBJ2-1; v_gene: TRBV6-6; abundance: few; d_gene: .; CDR3aa: CASSTRLGSYNEQFF; CDR3nt: TGTGCCAGCAGTACCCGACTAGGCTCCTACAATGAGCAGTTCTTC
j_gene: TRBJ2-3; v_gene: TRBV2; abundance: .; d_gene: .; CDR3aa: CASSVGGADTQYF; CDR3nt: TGTGCCAGCAGTGTAGGGGGGGCGGATACGCAGTATTTT
j_gene: TRBJ2-4; v_gene: TRBV19; abundance: once; d_gene: .; CDR3aa: CASSINSQNSQYF; CDR3nt: TGTGCCAGTAGTATCAACAGCCAAAACAGTCAGTACTTC
j_gene: TRBJ1-6; v_gene: TRBV30; abundance: .; d_gene: .; CDR3aa: CAWSLDGSSYNSPLHF; CDR3nt: TGTGCCTGGAGTCTGGACGGGAGCTCCTATAATTCACCCCTCCACTTT
j_gene: TRBJ2-1; v_gene: TRBV13; abundance: .; d_gene: .; CDR3aa: CASSPDTARQFF; CDR3nt: TGTGCCAGCAGCCCCGACACCGCGCGGCAGTTCTTC
j_gene: TRBJ2-5; v_gene: TRBV9; abundance: once; d_gene: TRBD2; CDR3aa: CASSQRTSGVQETQYF; CDR3nt: TGTGCCAGCAGCCAAAGGACTAGCGGGGTCCAAGAGACCCAGTACTTC
j_gene: TRBJ2-7; v_gene: TRBV7-9; abundance: few; d_gene: .; CDR3aa: CASRPQGSGTYEQYF; CDR3nt: TGTGCCAGCAGGCCTCAGGGGTCGGGTACCTACGAGCAGTACTTC
j_gene: TRBJ2-1; v_gene: TRBV10-3; abundance: .; d_gene: TRBD1; CDR3aa: CANGRGTGTGGVNEQFF; CDR3nt: TGTGCCAACGGTCGGGGGACAGGGACAGGGGGCGTCAATGAGCAGTTCTTC
j_gene: TRBJ2-7; v_gene: TRBV13; abundance: .; d_gene: TRBD1; CDR3aa: CASSQDRGSSYEQYF; CDR3nt: TGTGCCAGCAGCCAAGACAGGGGAAGCTCCTACGAGCAGTACTTC
j_gene: TRBJ1-2; v_gene: TRBV6-1; abundance: .; d_gene: TRBD1; CDR3aa: CASRPPGQLYGYTF; CDR3nt: TGTGCCAGCAGACCTCCGGGACAGCTCTATGGCTACACCTTC
j_gene: TRBJ2-1; v_gene: TRBV9; abundance: .; d_gene: .; CDR3aa: CASSVAMGGTYNEQFF; CDR3nt: TGTGCCAGCAGCGTAGCTATGGGCGGGACTTACAATGAGCAGTTCTTC
j_gene: TRBJ2-5; v_gene: TRBV25-1; abundance: .; d_gene: TRBD2; CDR3aa: CASSEWVAGGLETQYF; CDR3nt: TGTGCCAGCAGTGAATGGGTAGCGGGAGGATTAGAGACCCAGTACTTC
j_gene: TRBJ1-2; v_gene: TRBV9; abundance: .; d_gene: TRBD1; CDR3aa: CASSVEGQNYGYTF; CDR3nt: TGTGCCAGCAGCGTAGAGGGACAGAACTATGGCTACACCTTC
j_gene: TRBJ2-5; v_gene: TRBV7-2; abundance: .; d_gene: TRBD2; CDR3aa: CASSAGGTGRETQYF; CDR3nt: TGTGCCAGCAGCGCCGGGGGGACGGGGAGGGAGACCCAGTACTTC
j_gene: TRBJ1-1; v_gene: TRBV7-9; abundance: .; d_gene: .; CDR3aa: CSSSWGEGSAFF; CDR3nt: TGTTCCAGCAGCTGGGGGGAGGGGAGTGCTTTCTTT
j_gene: TRBJ2-7; v_gene: TRBV5-1; abundance: few; d_gene: .; CDR3aa: CASSRDSTYEQYF; CDR3nt: TGCGCCAGCAGCCGGGACTCAACCTACGAGCAGTACTTC
j_gene: TRBJ2-1; v_gene: TRBV7-3; abundance: .; d_gene: .; CDR3aa: CASSLIQTNEQFF; CDR3nt: TGTGCCAGCAGCTTAATACAAACAAATGAGCAGTTCTTC
j_gene: TRBJ2-1; v_gene: TRBV11-3; abundance: .; d_gene: .; CDR3aa: CASSPGGYNEQFF; CDR3nt: TGTGCCAGCAGCCCCGGCGGATACAATGAGCAGTTCTTC
j_gene: TRBJ1-4; v_gene: TRBV10-3; abundance: .; d_gene: .; CDR3aa: CAISDGREEKLFF; CDR3nt: TGTGCCATCAGTGACGGCAGGGAAGAAAAACTGTTTTTT
j_gene: TRBJ2-1; v_gene: TRBV5-5; abundance: .; d_gene: TRBD2; CDR3aa: CASTLPAGYNEQFF; CDR3nt: TGTGCCAGCACCCTCCCAGCGGGGTACAATGAGCAGTTCTTC
j_gene: TRBJ2-2; v_gene: TRBV9; abundance: few; d_gene: TRBD1; CDR3aa: CASSVRQGAGGELFF; CDR3nt: TGTGCCAGCAGCGTCAGACAGGGGGCGGGCGGGGAGCTGTTTTTT
j_gene: TRBJ1-1; v_gene: TRBV25-1; abundance: .; d_gene: .; CDR3aa: CASSAPDTMNTEAFF; CDR3nt: TGTGCCAGCAGTGCCCCGGACACAATGAACACTGAAGCTTTCTTT
j_gene: TRBJ2-2; v_gene: TRBV30; abundance: .; d_gene: TRBD1; CDR3aa: CAWSLYGTGLGTGELFF; CDR3nt: TGTGCCTGGAGTCTTTACGGGACAGGCCTGGGCACCGGGGAGCTGTTTTTT
j_gene: TRBJ1-5; v_gene: TRBV27; abundance: .; d_gene: .; CDR3aa: CASSLFGQWKLYSNQPQHF; CDR3nt: TGTGCCAGCAGTTTATTTGGGCAGTGGAAGCTCTATAGCAATCAGCCCCAGCATTTT
j_gene: TRBJ2-6; v_gene: TRBV28; abundance: few; d_gene: .; CDR3aa: CASSGDRSGANGLTF; CDR3nt: TGTGCCAGCAGTGGTGACAGGTCTGGGGCCAACGGCCTGACTTTC
j_gene: TRBJ2-7; v_gene: TRBV19; abundance: .; d_gene: .; CDR3aa: CASTKTGLGAYEQYF; CDR3nt: TGTGCCAGTACCAAAACAGGGCTCGGAGCCTACGAGCAGTACTTC
j_gene: TRBJ2-3; v_gene: TRBV28; abundance: .; d_gene: TRBD2; CDR3aa: CASRPRGGTDTQYF; CDR3nt: TGTGCCAGCAGACCCCGGGGGGGCACAGATACGCAGTATTTT
j_gene: TRBJ2-5; v_gene: TRBV28; abundance: .; d_gene: .; CDR3aa: CASNGNSWTEETQYF; CDR3nt: TGTGCCAGCAACGGCAACTCGTGGACAGAAGAGACCCAGTACTTC
j_gene: TRBJ2-1; v_gene: TRBV9; abundance: .; d_gene: TRBD2; CDR3aa: CASSGRDYPYNEQFF; CDR3nt: TGTGCCAGCAGCGGCCGGGACTACCCATACAATGAGCAGTTCTTC
j_gene: TRBJ2-3; v_gene: TRBV19; abundance: .; d_gene: .; CDR3aa: CASMRGQKSTDTQYF; CDR3nt: TGTGCCAGTATGCGGGGACAGAAAAGCACAGATACGCAGTATTTT
j_gene: TRBJ1-4; v_gene: TRBV6-1; abundance: .; d_gene: TRBD1; CDR3aa: CASKTGTGSEKLFF; CDR3nt: TGTGCCAGCAAAACCGGGACAGGTAGCGAAAAGCTGTTTTTT
j_gene: TRBJ1-1; v_gene: TRBV14; abundance: few; d_gene: .; CDR3aa: CASSLRLVTEAFF; CDR3nt: TGTGCCAGCAGCCTGCGGTTGGTCACTGAAGCTTTCTTT
j_gene: TRBJ2-5; v_gene: TRBV19; abundance: .; d_gene: .; CDR3aa: CASSIGGAETQYF; CDR3nt: TGTGCCAGTAGTATCGGAGGGGCAGAGACCCAGTACTTC
j_gene: TRBJ1-5; v_gene: TRBV25-1; abundance: .; d_gene: .; CDR3aa: CASSEGGVPNQPQHF; CDR3nt: TGTGCCAGCAGTGAGGGAGGGGTTCCCAATCAGCCCCAGCATTTT
j_gene: TRBJ2-1; v_gene: TRBV4-2; abundance: few; d_gene: TRBD2; CDR3aa: CASSPRTSGGSNEQFF; CDR3nt: TGTGCCAGCAGCCCGAGAACTAGCGGGGGGTCCAATGAGCAGTTCTTC
j_gene: TRBJ2-5; v_gene: TRBV19; abundance: .; d_gene: TRBD2; CDR3aa: CASRQSSGRQTQYF; CDR3nt: TGTGCCAGCAGGCAGTCTAGCGGGAGACAGACCCAGTACTTC
j_gene: TRBJ2-1; v_gene: TRBV10-3; abundance: .; d_gene: TRBD2; CDR3aa: CATLSGRAKNEQFF; CDR3nt: TGTGCCACCCTCAGCGGGAGGGCCAAAAATGAGCAGTTCTTC
j_gene: TRBJ1-1; v_gene: TRBV9; abundance: .; d_gene: .; CDR3aa: CASSVDQGNTEAFF; CDR3nt: TGTGCCAGCAGCGTGGACCAGGGGAACACTGAAGCTTTCTTT
j_gene: TRBJ2-7; v_gene: TRBV30; abundance: .; d_gene: .; CDR3aa: CAWSIKPGVREQYF; CDR3nt: TGTGCCTGGAGTATAAAGCCAGGGGTGCGGGAGCAGTACTTC
j_gene: TRBJ2-6; v_gene: TRBV19; abundance: few; d_gene: .; CDR3aa: CASSITLGRGAAGANVLTF; CDR3nt: TGTGCCAGTAGTATTACACTCGGGCGGGGAGCCGCTGGGGCCAACGTCCTGACTTTC
j_gene: TRBJ2-7; v_gene: TRBV11-3; abundance: .; d_gene: .; CDR3aa: CASSIGTGTTYEQYF; CDR3nt: TGTGCCAGCAGCATTGGTACGGGGACAACTTACGAGCAGTACTTC
j_gene: TRBJ2-5; v_gene: TRBV18; abundance: .; d_gene: .; CDR3aa: CASSTGTQGGQETQYF; CDR3nt: TGTGCCAGCTCAACGGGGACTCAGGGGGGACAAGAGACCCAGTACTTC
j_gene: TRBJ1-1; v_gene: TRBV10-3; abundance: .; d_gene: .; CDR3aa: CAISIDRQGEAFF; CDR3nt: TGTGCCATCAGTATTGACAGGCAAGGTGAAGCTTTCTTT
j_gene: TRBJ1-2; v_gene: TRBV2; abundance: .; d_gene: TRBD1; CDR3aa: CASSAGQGGTGYTF; CDR3nt: TGTGCCAGCAGTGCGGGACAGGGCGGAACTGGCTACACCTTC
j_gene: TRBJ2-3; v_gene: TRBV9; abundance: .; d_gene: TRBD2; CDR3aa: CASSVGPGGADPDTQYF; CDR3nt: TGTGCCAGCAGCGTAGGGCCCGGGGGGGCCGATCCAGATACGCAGTATTTT
j_gene: TRBJ2-2; v_gene: TRBV19; abundance: .; d_gene: .; CDR3aa: CASSPFGSPGELFF; CDR3nt: TGTGCCAGTAGCCCATTCGGTAGCCCCGGGGAGCTGTTTTTT
j_gene: TRBJ1-2; v_gene: TRBV6-1; abundance: .; d_gene: TRBD1; CDR3aa: CASSSDRGPGGYTF; CDR3nt: TGTGCCAGCAGTAGCGACAGGGGCCCAGGGGGCTACACCTTC
j_gene: TRBJ2-7; v_gene: TRBV4-1; abundance: few; d_gene: .; CDR3aa: CASSFPGLPYEQYF; CDR3nt: TGCGCCAGCAGCTTTCCGGGACTGCCCTACGAGCAGTACTTC
j_gene: TRBJ1-3; v_gene: TRBV25-1; abundance: .; d_gene: .; CDR3aa: CASSEDSYSGNTIYF; CDR3nt: TGTGCCAGCAGTGAGGACAGTTACTCTGGAAACACCATATATTTT
j_gene: TRBJ1-1; v_gene: TRBV29-1; abundance: .; d_gene: TRBD1; CDR3aa: CSVEFRQGASEAFF; CDR3nt: TGCAGCGTTGAATTTCGACAGGGGGCCTCTGAAGCTTTCTTT
j_gene: TRBJ2-7; v_gene: TRBV15; abundance: .; d_gene: TRBD1; CDR3aa: CATSRDLGTGGFYEQYF; CDR3nt: TGTGCCACCAGCAGAGACTTGGGGACAGGGGGATTCTACGAGCAGTACTTC
j_gene: TRBJ2-7; v_gene: TRBV2; abundance: .; d_gene: TRBD2; CDR3aa: CASTLGASGPYEQYF; CDR3nt: TGTGCCAGCACCCTGGGAGCTAGCGGGCCCTACGAGCAGTACTTC